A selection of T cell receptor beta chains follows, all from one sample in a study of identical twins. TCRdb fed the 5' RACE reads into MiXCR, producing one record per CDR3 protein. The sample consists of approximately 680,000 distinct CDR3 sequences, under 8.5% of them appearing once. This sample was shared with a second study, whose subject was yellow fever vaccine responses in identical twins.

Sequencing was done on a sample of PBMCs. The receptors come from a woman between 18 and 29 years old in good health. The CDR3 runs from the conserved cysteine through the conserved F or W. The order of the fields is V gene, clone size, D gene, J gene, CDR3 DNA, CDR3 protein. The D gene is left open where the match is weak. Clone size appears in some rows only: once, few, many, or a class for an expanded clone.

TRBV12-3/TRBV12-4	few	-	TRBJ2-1	TGTGCCAGCAGTTCAGGGTGGATGGGCAATGAGCAGTTCTTC	CASSSGWMGNEQFF
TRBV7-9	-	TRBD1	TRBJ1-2	TGTGCCAGCAGCGCCCCGGGACAGATAAGGAATGGCTACACCTTC	CASSAPGQIRNGYTF
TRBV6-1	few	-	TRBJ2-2	TGTGCCAGCAGTGGTAGGGACTTCGTCGGCGGGGAGCTGTTTTTT	CASSGRDFVGGELFF
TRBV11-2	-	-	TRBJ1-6	TGTGCCAGCAGCTTACGGGCCGGGGGCTGGGATTCACCCCTCCACTTT	CASSLRAGGWDSPLHF
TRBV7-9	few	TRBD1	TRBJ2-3	TGTGCCAGCAGCTCTAGCCGGGACAGGGGAACAGATACGCAGTATTTT	CASSSSRDRGTDTQYF
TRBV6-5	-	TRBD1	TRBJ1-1	TGTGCCAGCAGTTACTACCGGGACAGGGCTGTTGGTCCGACTGAAGCTTTCTTT	CASSYYRDRAVGPTEAFF
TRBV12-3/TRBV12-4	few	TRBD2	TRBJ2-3	TGTGCCAGCAGCGTGGGACTACTCACAGATACGCAGTATTTT	CASSVGLLTDTQYF
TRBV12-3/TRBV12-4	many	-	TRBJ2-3	TGTGCCAGCAGTTTCACAGATACGCAGTATTTT	CASSFTDTQYF
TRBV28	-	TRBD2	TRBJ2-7	TGTGCCAGCGGTAGCGGGAGGATGCGGTCGCAGTACTTC	CASGSGRMRSQYF
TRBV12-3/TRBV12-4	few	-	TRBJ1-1	TGTGCCAGCAGCACAACAGGGTTCCGGGCTTTCTTT	CASSTTGFRAFF
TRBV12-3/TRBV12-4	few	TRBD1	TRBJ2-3	TGTGCCAGCAGCCCGGACAGGGATTTTTGGGATACGCAGTATTTT	CASSPDRDFWDTQYF
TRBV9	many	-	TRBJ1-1	TGTGCCAGCAGCGCACGGTTAGGCACTGAAGCTTTCTTT	CASSARLGTEAFF
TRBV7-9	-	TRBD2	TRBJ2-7	TGTGCCAGCAGCCCACGACTAGCGGGAGCCTCGGGGGAGCAGTACTTC	CASSPRLAGASGEQYF
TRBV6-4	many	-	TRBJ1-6	TGTGCCAGCAGTGACTCGACAGGTTCCGGTTCACCCCTCCACTTT	CASSDSTGSGSPLHF
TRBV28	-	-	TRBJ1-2	TGTGCCAGCACCTATGGGGGCGCGGCCTATGGCTACACCTTC	CASTYGGAAYGYTF
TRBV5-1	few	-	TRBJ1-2	TGCGCCAGCAGCTCCGGACAGAACAACTATGGCTACACCTTC	CASSSGQNNYGYTF
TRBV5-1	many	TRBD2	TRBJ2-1	TGCGCCAGCAGCTTGGGCGGGACTAGCGGCTTCTACAATGAGCAGTTCTTC	CASSLGGTSGFYNEQFF
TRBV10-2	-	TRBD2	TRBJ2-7	TGCGCCAGCACCCAGCGGTTGACTAGCGACTCCTACGAGCAGTACTTC	CASTQRLTSDSYEQYF
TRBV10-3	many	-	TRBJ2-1	TGTGCCATCAGTGAACTAGCCTACAATGAGCAGTTCTTC	CAISELAYNEQFF
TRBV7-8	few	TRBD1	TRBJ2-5	TGTGCCAGCAGCCCGATCCGGGACAGTAAAGAGACCCAGTACTTC	CASSPIRDSKETQYF
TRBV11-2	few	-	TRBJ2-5	TGTGCCAGCAGCTTAGGTGTCTCCCCGGGGGAGACCCAGTACTTC	CASSLGVSPGETQYF
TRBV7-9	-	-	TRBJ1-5	TGTGCCAGCAGCTTAGGTTGGGTAGGTCAGCCCCAGCATTTT	CASSLGWVGQPQHF
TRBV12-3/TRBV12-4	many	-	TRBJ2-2	TGTGCCACCACGGACTTGGGGGAGCTGTTTTTT	CATTDLGELFF
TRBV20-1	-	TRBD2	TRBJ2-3	TGCAGTGCTAGTCCGGGGAGGGGTTTTGGCACAGATACGCAGTATTTT	CSASPGRGFGTDTQYF
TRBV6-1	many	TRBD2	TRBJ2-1	TGTGCCAGCAGCCCAGGACTAGCGGGATGGAATGAGCAGTTCTTC	CASSPGLAGWNEQFF
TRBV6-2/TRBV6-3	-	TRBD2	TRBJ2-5	TGTGCCAGCAGCCCTCCTAGCGGGGGGGCGGAGACCCAGTACTTC	CASSPPSGGAETQYF
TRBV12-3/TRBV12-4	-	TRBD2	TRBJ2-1	TGTGCCAGCAGTTTAGGCGGGAGCGACAATGAGCAGTTCTTC	CASSLGGSDNEQFF
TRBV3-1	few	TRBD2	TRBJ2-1	TGTGCCAGCAGTAACGTTTGGACTAGCGGGGTGGATGAGCAGTTCTTC	CASSNVWTSGVDEQFF
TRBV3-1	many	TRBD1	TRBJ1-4	TGTGCCAGCAGCAAGGGGACAGCGATTAATGAAAAACTGTTTTTT	CASSKGTAINEKLFF
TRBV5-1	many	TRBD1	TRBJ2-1	TGCGCCAGCAGCTGGGCCGTGGACAGGGGATCGGTCAATGAGCAGTTCTTC	CASSWAVDRGSVNEQFF
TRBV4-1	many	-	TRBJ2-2	TGCGCCAGCAGCCAGAGGACAGTGAACACCGGGGAGCTGTTTTTT	CASSQRTVNTGELFF
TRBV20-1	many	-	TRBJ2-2	TGCAGTGCTGGCTTGGGACAGAACACCGGGGAGCTGTTTTTT	CSAGLGQNTGELFF
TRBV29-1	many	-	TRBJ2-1	TGCAGCGTTGACGGGTTCACCCTTTCCAATGAGCAGTTCTTC	CSVDGFTLSNEQFF
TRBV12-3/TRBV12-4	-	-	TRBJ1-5	TGTGCCAGCACTTTTCTGGGGGCACGGGAGCCCCAGCATTTT	CASTFLGAREPQHF
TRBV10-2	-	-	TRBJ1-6	TGCGCCAGCAAGCAGGGGATCTCCTATAATTCACCCCTCCACTTT	CASKQGISYNSPLHF
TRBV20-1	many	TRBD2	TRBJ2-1	TGCAGTGCCAAACTAGCGGCACCCTACAATGAGCAGTTCTTC	CSAKLAAPYNEQFF
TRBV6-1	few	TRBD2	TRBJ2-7	TGTGCCAGCAGTGATGGTTGGGGGACTAGCGGGAGTAGAGACGAGCAGTACTTC	CASSDGWGTSGSRDEQYF
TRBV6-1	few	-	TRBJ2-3	TGTGCCAGCGTCCCCGGGACCTTTAGCACAGATACGCAGTATTTT	CASVPGTFSTDTQYF
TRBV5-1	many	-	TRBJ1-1	TGCGCCAGCAGCTTGCAGACTAGGGGCACTGAAGCTTTCTTT	CASSLQTRGTEAFF
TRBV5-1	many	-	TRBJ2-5	TGCGCCAGCAGCTTGGTGTCAGGGATATCCCAAGAGACCCAGTACTTC	CASSLVSGISQETQYF
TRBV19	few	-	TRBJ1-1	TGTGCCAGTATCGTAAGGAACACTGAAGCTTTCTTT	CASIVRNTEAFF
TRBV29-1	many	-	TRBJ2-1	TGCAGCGTTGAAGGACGGATCAATGAGCAGTTCTTC	CSVEGRINEQFF